This TCR beta chain was recovered during a study of regulatory T cells in long-lasting Graves disease. Arm-PCR of CDR3 regions and iRepertoire HTBI primers were the basis on which TCR beta libraries were built. TCRdb used MiXCR to reprocess the multiplex PCR reads, holding one entry per CDR3 protein. Among about 470,000 distinct CDR3 sequences listed, around 20% were seen once. Looked up from germline, CDR1 is MDHEN and CDR2 is SYDVKM. The CDR3 length is 15 residues. The ends lost 6 bases at V and 2 bases at J; junction bases unmatched: 10. This clonotype was found many times. Time point of the sample: persistent/refractory GD, antithyroid drugs over 5 years with positive TRAb. TCR sequences were obtained from RNA taken from PBMCs.

V and J are TRBV28 and TRBJ2-7; 7 nucleotides align to TRBD1. The sample consisted of peripheral blood mononuclear cells (PBMCs), taken when the disease was refractory, from a patient treated with antithyroid drugs. The receptor comes from a female donor with Graves disease. This CDR3 reads CASRPGTVFPYEQYF. The CDR3 nucleotides are TGTGCCAGCAGGCCAGGGACAGTTTTCCCCTACGAGCAGTACTTC. Full variable domain (rest looked up from reference TRBV28 and TRBJ2-7): DVKVTQSSRYLVKRTGEKVFLECVQDMDHENMFWYRQDPGLGLRLIYFSYDVKMKEKGDIPEGYSVSREKKERFSLILESASTNQTSMYLCASRPGTVFPYEQYFGPGTRLTVT.